A single sample is the source of the 15 T cell receptor beta chains below, sequenced in a study of beta chain features in type 1 diabetes. The whole isolated RNA underwent reverse transcription, so sequencing captured expressed TCRB transcripts. The method was immunoSEQ multiplex PCR; TCRdb's version includes in-frame clones alone and lacks a portion of them. Of around 430,000 clones listed, 30% are singletons. Sequences were obtained from naive CD4+ T cells from blood. These receptors originate from a man aged 18 to 30 in good health.

In its sample, this clone was seen a few times. The chain is built from TRBV7-2 and TRBJ1-2; D perhaps matches TRBD1 (6 bases). The V end was cut by 5 bases, the J end by 7 bases, with 23 bases between. The germline CDR1 and CDR2 sequences are SGHTA and FQGNSA. This CDR3 spans 16 amino acids. Here the CDR3 DNA reads TGTGCCAGCAGCCAAGTGGGGGTTACAGGGAGGCTTGGCTACACCTTC. Translation gives CASSQVGVTGRLGYTF. Full variable domain (missing parts from reference TRBV7-2 and TRBJ1-2): GAGVSQSPSNKVTEKGKDVELRCDPISGHTALYWYRQSLGQGLEFLIYFQGNSAPDKSGLPSDRFSAERTGGSVSTLTIQRTQQEDSAVYLCASSQVGVTGRLGYTFGSGTRLTVV.

The V and J genes are TRBV7-2 and TRBJ2-1, with D uncertain. There are 13 residues in the CDR3. The ends were cut back, 2 bases at V and 6 bases at J, with 8 bases in the middle. CDR1 SGHTA and CDR2 FQGNSA come from the germline V gene. Here the CDR3 DNA reads TGTGCCAGCAGCTTAACGCGCGTCAATGAGCAGTTCTTC. Translating it yields CASSLTRVNEQFF.

V is TRBV12-5 and J is TRBJ1-2, with no clear D. V lost 7 bases, J lost 2 bases, and 11 bases lay in between. The V gene's germline CDR1 is LGHNT and CDR2 FRNRAP. The CDR3 consists of 13 residues. CDR3 in DNA: TGTGCTAGTGCCACTGGGGAGAACTATGGCTACACCTTC. Amino acid sequence: CASATGENYGYTF.

This clone was picked up a small number of times. J is TRBJ2-7 and V is TRBV7-9, with TRBD2 matching over 15 bases. The V and J ends lost 5 bases and 0 bases, in that order; junction bases with no gene match: 2. Germline V lookup: CDR1 SEHNR, CDR2 FQNEAQ (reference sequence). There are 16 residues in the CDR3. CDR3 sequence reads: CASSPGLAGGSYEQYF. The CDR3 region has the DNA TGTGCCAGCAGCCCGGGACTAGCGGGAGGCTCCTACGAGCAGTACTTC.

The V gene is TRBV7-9, the J gene TRBJ2-7; D gene unclear. The V gene lost 1 base and the J gene lost 1 base, with 14 bases spanning the gap. Germline V CDR1 and CDR2: SEHNR, FQNEAQ (reference sequence). There are 16 residues in the CDR3. The chain's CDR3 is CASSLETGRYSYEQYF. The CDR3 DNA sequence: TGTGCCAGCAGCTTAGAAACTGGCAGGTATTCCTACGAGCAGTACTTC.

This clone appeared a few times. V is TRBV30 and J is TRBJ2-1; D gene ambiguous. This CDR3 is built from 11 residues. Germline V lookup: CDR1 GTSNPN, CDR2 SVGIG (reference sequence). Trimming left V 2 bases short and J 5 bases short, with 4 bases between. The CDR3 sequence: CAWSTNNEQFF. In DNA form, the CDR3 reads TGTGCCTGGAGTACCAACAATGAGCAGTTCTTC.

For this clone: Other DNA sequences in this specimen translate into the identical CDR3. The gene calls are TRBV30 and TRBJ1-1; 8 positions agree with TRBD1. The germline V gene encodes CDR1 GTSNPN and CDR2 SVGIG (reference sequence). CDR3 length equals 13 residues. After removal of 3 bases from V and 4 bases from J, the junction contained 4 bases not matched to a gene. The CDR3 nucleotides are TGTGCCTGGAGCACTGACAGGGGCACTGAAGCTTTCTTT. This translates into CAWSTDRGTEAFF. Drawing the rest from reference TRBV30 and TRBJ1-1, the complete variable domain is SQTIHQWPATLVQPVGSPLSLECTVEGTSNPNLYWYRQAAGRGLQLLFYSVGIGQISSEVPQNLSASRPQDRQFILSSKKLLLSDSGFYLCAWSTDRGTEAFFGQGTRLTVV.

This clone was seen only a few times. Other nucleotide sequences from this sample produce the same CDR3. This chain uses TRBV30 with TRBJ2-7, with a possible D match to TRBD2 (6 bases). The CDR3 totals 13 residues. V gave up 0 bases and J gave up 2 bases, with 8 bases separating them. Germline V lookup: CDR1 GTSNPN, CDR2 SVGIG (reference sequence). The CDR3 is CAWSVEGPYEQYF. The CDR3 nucleotides read TGTGCCTGGAGTGTGGAGGGCCCCTACGAGCAGTACTTC.

J is TRBJ2-5 and V is TRBV2; TRBD2 agrees at 11 bases. The trim removed 4 bases at V and 7 bases at J, leaving 2 bases unmatched. Germline V gene sequence: CDR1 SNHLY, CDR2 FYNNEI. The CDR3 spans 13 residues. CDR3 loop: CASSGGLAGTQYF. CDR3 sequence (DNA): TGTGCCAGCAGTGGCGGACTAGCGGGGACCCAGTACTTC.

This clone was counted a few times. The chain employs TRBV7-2 and TRBJ2-5; D is perhaps TRBD2 (6 bases). Germline V gene data show CDR1 as SGHTA and CDR2 as FQGNSA. V dropped 4 bases and J dropped 5 bases, with 14 bases sitting between them. The CDR3 length is 14 residues. The CDR3 DNA follows: TGTGCCAGCAGCTCCACGGATCGGGGGGAGACCCAGTACTTC. It codes for CASSSTDRGETQYF.

The chain joins TRBV30 to TRBJ1-1, with a possible D match to TRBD1 (5 bases). Germline loops: CDR1 GTSNPN, CDR2 SVGIG (reference sequence). Trimming shortened V by 4 bases and J by 1 base, and 13 bases separated the two germline ends. The CDR3 consists of 14 residues. Here the CDR3 DNA reads TGTGCCTGGACCCGGGACCTAAAGAACACTGAAGCTTTCTTT. This codes for CAWTRDLKNTEAFF.

The chain uses TRBV27 and TRBJ2-7; no reliable D call. The germline CDR1 and CDR2 sequences are MNHEY and SMNVEV (reference sequence). Trimming took off 7 bases at V and 1 base at J, with 8 bases between the two ends. This CDR3 contains 12 residues. The chain's CDR3 is CASMSLSYEQYF. The CDR3 coding sequence is TGTGCCAGCATGTCGCTTTCCTACGAGCAGTACTTC.

In its sample, this clone was seen a few times. V gene TRBV11-2 combines with J gene TRBJ2-7; D unclear. Trimming removed 5 bases at V and 4 bases at J, with 6 bases between. Germline assignment: CDR1 SGHAT and CDR2 FQNNGV. The CDR3 runs to 11 residues. The CDR3 loop reads CASSVRYEQYF. CDR3 nucleotides: TGTGCCAGCAGCGTTCGGTACGAGCAGTACTTC. Combining the CDR3 with reference TRBV11-2 and TRBJ2-7 gives the whole variable domain EAGVAQSPRYKIIEKRQSVAFWCNPISGHATLYWYQQILGQGPKLLIQFQNNGVVDDSQLPKDRFSAERLKGVDSTLKIQPAKLEDSAVYLCASSVRYEQYFGPGTRLTVT.

This chain links TRBV5-1 with TRBJ2-7, with a possible D match to TRBD1 (5 bases). Germline lookup yields CDR1 SGHRS and CDR2 YFSETQ. This CDR3 has 13 residues. Trimming left V 2 bases short and J 2 bases short, with 8 bases between. CDR3 residues: CASSFDRAYEQYF. CDR3 nucleotide sequence: TGCGCCAGCAGCTTCGACAGAGCCTACGAGCAGTACTTC. Full variable domain (missing parts from reference TRBV5-1 and TRBJ2-7): KAGVTQTPRYLIKTRGQQVTLSCSPISGHRSVSWYQQTPGQGLQFLFEYFSETQRNKGNFPGRFSGRQFSNSRSEMNVSTLELGDSALYLCASSFDRAYEQYFGPGTRLTVT.

The genes are TRBV7-2 and TRBJ1-4, with TRBD1 matching 11 bases. CDR3 length: 16 residues. V lost 1 base, J lost 5 bases, and 3 bases stayed unmatched. In germline, CDR1 is SGHTA, CDR2 FQGNSA. CDR3 protein: CASSLGGTGGNEKLFF. CDR3 in DNA: TGTGCCAGCAGCTTAGGTGGGACAGGGGGAAATGAAAAACTGTTTTTT.